Listed here is a single TCR beta chain. The antigen remains undetermined. The entry originates in a study of OX40 agonist ivuxolimab in advanced cancers. Study-wide context: Of mixed ages from about 20 to 80 and averaging around 60 years, the group was 65% to 85% male.

Unmatched junction bases numbered 10, after V lost 7 bases and J lost 5 bases. The CDR3 length is 15 residues. CDR1 is MNHNS and CDR2 is SASEGT in the germline V gene. Study-level points and caveats: Expanded clones were, on average, more numerous among CD8+ T cells than CD4+.

TCRdb's table, derived via immunoSEQ multiplex PCR, lists solely in-frame clones and lacks some. The sample shows fewer than 70,000 clones, approximately 89% of them seen only once. The input for sequencing was CD4+ or CD8+ T cells sorted from blood, taken in a trial of the OX40 agonist ivuxolimab. The chain uses TRBV6-1 and TRBJ2-5; TRBD1 matches 10 bases. The clonotype originates from an adult with an advanced solid tumor such as melanoma, head and neck, liver or kidney cancer. The CDR3 loop reads CASMSGDRGRETQYF. Written as DNA, the CDR3 is TGTGCCAGCATGTCGGGCGACAGGGGGCGGGAGACCCAGTACTTC.